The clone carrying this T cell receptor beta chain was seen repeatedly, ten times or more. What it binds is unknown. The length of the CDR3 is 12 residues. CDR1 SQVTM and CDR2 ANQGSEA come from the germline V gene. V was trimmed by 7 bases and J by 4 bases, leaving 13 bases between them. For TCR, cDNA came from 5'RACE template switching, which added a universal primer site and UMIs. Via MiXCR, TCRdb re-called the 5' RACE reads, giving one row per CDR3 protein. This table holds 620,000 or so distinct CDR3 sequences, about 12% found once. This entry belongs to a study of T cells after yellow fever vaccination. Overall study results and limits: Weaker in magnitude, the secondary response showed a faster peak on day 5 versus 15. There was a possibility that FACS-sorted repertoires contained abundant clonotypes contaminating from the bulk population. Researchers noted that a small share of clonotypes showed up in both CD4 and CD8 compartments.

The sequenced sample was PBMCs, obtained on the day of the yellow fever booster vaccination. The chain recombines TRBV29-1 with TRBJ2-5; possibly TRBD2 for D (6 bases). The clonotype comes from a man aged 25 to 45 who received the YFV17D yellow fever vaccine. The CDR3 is CSAAQGGETQYF. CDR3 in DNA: TGCAGCGCCGCCCAGGGAGGAGAGACCCAGTACTTC.